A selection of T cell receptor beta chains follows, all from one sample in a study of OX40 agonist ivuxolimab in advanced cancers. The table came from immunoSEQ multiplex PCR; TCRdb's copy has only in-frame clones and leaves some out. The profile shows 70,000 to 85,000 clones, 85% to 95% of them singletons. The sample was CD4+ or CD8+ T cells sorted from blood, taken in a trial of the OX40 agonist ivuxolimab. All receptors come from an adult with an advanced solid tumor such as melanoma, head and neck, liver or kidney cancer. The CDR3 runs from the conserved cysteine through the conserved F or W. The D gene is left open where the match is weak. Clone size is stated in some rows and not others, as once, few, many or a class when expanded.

CDR3: CASSVVWTGHTEAFF
DNA: TGTGCCAGCAGCGTAGTTTGGACAGGCCACACTGAAGCTTTCTTT
J: TRBJ1-1
V: TRBV9
D: TRBD1
size: NA

CDR3: CASTRSGSSADTQYF
DNA: TGTGCCAGCACACGTAGCGGGAGTAGTGCAGATACGCAGTATTTT
J: TRBJ2-3
V: TRBV6-5
D: TRBD2
size: once

CDR3: CASSDGRQGETQYF
DNA: TGCGCCAGCAGCGACGGAAGACAGGGGGAGACCCAGTACTTC
J: TRBJ2-5
V: TRBV5-1
D: TRBD1
size: NA

CDR3: CASLPRGVNGYTF
DNA: TGTGCCAGCTTGCCTCGGGGAGTGAATGGCTACACCTTC
J: TRBJ1-2
V: TRBV6-5
D: NA
size: NA

CDR3: CASRGTSGAYEQYF
DNA: TGTGCCAGCAGAGGGACTAGCGGCGCCTACGAGCAGTACTTC
J: TRBJ2-7
V: TRBV2
D: TRBD2
size: NA

CDR3: CASSGERGGYGYTF
DNA: TGTGCCAGCAGTGGGGAGAGGGGAGGGTATGGCTACACCTTC
J: TRBJ1-2
V: TRBV2
D: NA
size: NA

CDR3: CASRKIGPLAGKNEQYF
DNA: TGTGCCAGCCGTAAGATAGGGCCTCTAGCGGGTAAGAACGAGCAGTACTTC
J: TRBJ2-7
V: TRBV5-4
D: TRBD2
size: NA

CDR3: CASSTTGAQPQHF
DNA: TGTGCCAGCAGCACTACAGGAGCTCAGCCCCAGCATTTT
J: TRBJ1-5
V: TRBV2
D: NA
size: NA

CDR3: CASTRGTSEFEQYF
DNA: TGTGCCAGCACACGTGGGACTAGCGAATTCGAGCAGTACTTC
J: TRBJ2-7
V: TRBV6-6
D: TRBD2
size: NA

CDR3: CASSLGGRIVAEQYF
DNA: TGTGCCAGCAGCTTGGGAGGCCGTATTGTAGCCGAGCAGTACTTC
J: TRBJ2-7
V: TRBV5-6
D: NA
size: NA

CDR3: CASLRQGSEAFF
DNA: TGTGCCAGCCTGCGTCAGGGCTCTGAAGCTTTCTTT
J: TRBJ1-1
V: TRBV28
D: NA
size: NA

CDR3: CASSPTGTGDSPLHF
DNA: TGCGCCAGCAGCCCAACCGGGACAGGGGACTCACCCCTCCACTTT
J: TRBJ1-6
V: TRBV4-1
D: TRBD1
size: NA

CDR3: CASSSTSGPVYEQYF
DNA: TGTGCCAGCAGCTCGACTAGCGGGCCTGTTTACGAGCAGTACTTC
J: TRBJ2-7
V: TRBV9
D: TRBD2
size: NA

CDR3: CASSLGLAGPRSETQYF
DNA: TGTGCCAGCAGCCTGGGACTAGCGGGGCCGAGGTCGGAGACCCAGTACTTC
J: TRBJ2-5
V: TRBV5-6
D: TRBD2
size: NA

CDR3: CASSTPGTGTNEQFF
DNA: TGTGCCAGCAGCACCCCCGGGACGGGCACCAATGAGCAGTTCTTC
J: TRBJ2-1
V: TRBV11-1
D: NA
size: NA

CDR3: CAISERNTGELFF
DNA: TGTGCCATCAGTGAGAGGAACACCGGGGAGCTGTTTTTT
J: TRBJ2-2
V: TRBV10-3
D: NA
size: once

CDR3: CASRLAGLASTDTQYF
DNA: TGTGCCAGTAGACTAGCGGGACTCGCTAGCACAGATACGCAGTATTTT
J: TRBJ2-3
V: TRBV19
D: TRBD2
size: NA

CDR3: CSVERGSSYEQYF
DNA: TGCAGCGTTGAACGGGGGAGCTCCTACGAGCAGTACTTC
J: TRBJ2-7
V: TRBV29-1
D: NA
size: NA

CDR3: CSVLGTSGRSYEQFF
DNA: TGCAGCGTCCTCGGGACTAGCGGGAGGTCTTATGAGCAGTTCTTC
J: TRBJ2-1
V: TRBV29-1
D: TRBD2
size: NA

CDR3: CASSLSPGQASGYNEQFF
DNA: TGCGCCAGCAGCTTAAGTCCGGGACAGGCTAGCGGTTACAATGAGCAGTTCTTC
J: TRBJ2-1
V: TRBV5-1
D: NA
size: once

CDR3: CSARKGNTIYF
DNA: TGCAGTGCTAGGAAGGGAAACACCATATATTTT
J: TRBJ1-3
V: TRBV20-1
D: NA
size: NA

CDR3: CASRVISNQPQHF
DNA: TGTGCCAGCAGGGTAATTAGCAATCAGCCCCAGCATTTT
J: TRBJ1-5
V: TRBV6-1
D: NA
size: once

CDR3: CASSPGDRYEQYF
DNA: TGTGCCAGCTCACCGGGAGACAGATACGAGCAGTACTTC
J: TRBJ2-7
V: TRBV18
D: NA
size: NA

CDR3: CASLTSGGSDTQYF
DNA: TGTGCCAGCCTTACTAGCGGAGGATCAGATACGCAGTATTTT
J: TRBJ2-3
V: TRBV2
D: TRBD2
size: NA

CDR3: CASSNGLAGGSSYNEQFF
DNA: TGTGCCAGCAGCAACGGACTAGCGGGGGGGAGCTCCTACAATGAGCAGTTCTTC
J: TRBJ2-1
V: TRBV5-4
D: TRBD2
size: NA

CDR3: CASSPLSGSTDTQYF
DNA: TGTGCCAGCTCACCGCTTAGCGGTAGCACAGATACGCAGTATTTT
J: TRBJ2-3
V: TRBV18
D: NA
size: NA

CDR3: CASSPRQGFTDTQYF
DNA: TGTGCCAGCAGTCCCCGCCAGGGCTTCACAGATACGCAGTATTTT
J: TRBJ2-3
V: TRBV28
D: NA
size: once

CDR3: CASLGTEETQYF
DNA: TGTGCCAGCCTCGGGACAGAAGAGACCCAGTACTTC
J: TRBJ2-5
V: TRBV28
D: TRBD1
size: NA

CDR3: CAALRRGFGEQFF
DNA: TGTGCCGCGTTGAGGCGCGGTTTTGGTGAGCAGTTCTTC
J: TRBJ2-1
V: TRBV2
D: NA
size: once